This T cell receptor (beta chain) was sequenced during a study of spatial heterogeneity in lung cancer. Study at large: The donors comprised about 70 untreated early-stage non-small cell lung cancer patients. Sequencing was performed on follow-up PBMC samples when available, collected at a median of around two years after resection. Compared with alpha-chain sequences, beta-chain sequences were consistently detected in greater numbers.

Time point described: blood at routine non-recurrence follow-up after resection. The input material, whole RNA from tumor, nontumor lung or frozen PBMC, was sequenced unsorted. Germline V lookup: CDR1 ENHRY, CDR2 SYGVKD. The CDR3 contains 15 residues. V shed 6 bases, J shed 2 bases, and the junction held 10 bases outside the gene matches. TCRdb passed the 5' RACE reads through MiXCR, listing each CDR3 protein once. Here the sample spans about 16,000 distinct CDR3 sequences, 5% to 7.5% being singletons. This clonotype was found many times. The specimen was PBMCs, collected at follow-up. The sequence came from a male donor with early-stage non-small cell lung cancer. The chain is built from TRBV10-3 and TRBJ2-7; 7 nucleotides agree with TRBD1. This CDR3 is CAIRTRDSSAYEQYF. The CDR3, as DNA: TGTGCCATCAGAACAAGGGACAGCTCAGCCTACGAGCAGTACTTC.